The 10 T cell receptor beta chains reported below all come from one sample, sequenced in a study of Ad26.COV2.S vaccination and SARS-CoV-2 variants. Clones were read by immunoSEQ multiplex PCR, and TCRdb kept only the in-frame ones, dropping some. The sample shows about 350,000 clones, 86% of them seen only once. The treatment here: approximately 18 received Ad26.COV2.S at low or high dose, single or two shots; 5 received placebo; per-sample allocation not given. Each sample was drawn 63 days after the first injection (of vaccine or placebo). Sequencing used peripheral blood, obtained in a trial of Ad26.COV2.S vaccine versus placebo. The source of these receptors is a person between 18 and 59 years old who received the Ad26.COV2.S COVID-19 vaccine or a placebo.

The chain recombines TRBV6-2 or TRBV6-3 with TRBJ2-2; 7 nucleotides match TRBD2. V trimming: 6 bases; J trimming: 0 bases; junction bases outside the gene matches: 7. Looked up from germline, CDR1 is MNHEY and CDR2 is SVGEGT. The length of the CDR3 is 16 residues. The DNA of the CDR3 is TGTGCCAGCAGCCCCCGGGGGGAAGCGAACACCGGGGAGCTGTTTTTT. This sequence encodes CASSPRGEANTGELFF.

CDR3 amino acids: CASSLNRHSLNEQYF. The CDR3 nucleotides are TGTGCCAGCAGCTTGAACAGACACAGTCTAAACGAGCAGTACTTC. The V call is TRBV5-4, the J call TRBJ2-7; D gene uncertain. The length of the CDR3 is 15 residues. CDR1 SGHNT and CDR2 YYREEE come from the germline V gene (reference sequence). V lost 1 base and J lost 5, with 16 bases in between.

The genes are TRBV28 and TRBJ1-1; weak D call: TRBD1 (5 bases). This CDR3 spans 15 amino acids. V lost 4 bases, J lost 2 bases, and 14 bases lay in between. The V gene's germline CDR1 is MDHEN and CDR2 SYDVKM. CDR3 region: CASSSRDHLNTEAFF. In DNA, the CDR3 is TGTGCCAGCAGTTCCCGGGACCACCTAAACACTGAAGCTTTCTTT.

This clone occurred once. This sequence joins TRBV6-5 and TRBJ2-1, with D unclear. In germline, CDR1 is MNHEY, CDR2 SVGAGI. The V end was cut by 5 bases, the J end by 2 bases, with 13 bases between. The CDR3 runs to 15 residues. CDR3 sequence: CASSIDKPTYNEQFF. CDR3 DNA: TGTGCCAGCAGTATAGACAAACCCACCTACAATGAGCAGTTCTTC.

The chain uses TRBV6-5 and TRBJ2-7; the D is unclear. V dropped 3 bases and J dropped 1 base, with 10 bases sitting between them. This CDR3 is 14 amino acids long. Germline V gives CDR1 MNHEY, CDR2 SVGAGI. CDR3 amino acids: CASSYGTNSYEQYF. In nucleotides, the CDR3 is TGTGCCAGCAGTTATGGTACCAATTCCTACGAGCAGTACTTC.

This sequence joins TRBV7-2 and TRBJ2-3; 7 bases are a match to TRBD2. This CDR3 spans 15 amino acids. Germline V lookup: CDR1 SGHTA, CDR2 FQGNSA. V lost 9 bases to trimming and J lost 3 bases; unmatched junction nucleotides: 12. CDR3 sequence reads: CASITWGGSTDTQYF. DNA of the CDR3: TGTGCCAGTATAACATGGGGCGGGAGTACAGATACGCAGTATTTT.

CDR3 in amino acids: CASSYSSANQPQHF. CDR3 sequence (DNA): TGTGCCAGCAGTTACTCTTCCGCCAATCAGCCCCAGCATTTT. The chain joins TRBV6-5 to TRBJ1-5; D call uncertain. V was pared by 0 bases and J by 3 bases, with 6 bases between. This CDR3 spans 14 amino acids. Germline V gene data show CDR1 as MNHEY and CDR2 as SVGAGI.

The chain links TRBV18 to TRBJ2-7; D might be TRBD2 (6 bases). V dropped 4 bases and J dropped 3 bases, with 16 bases sitting between them. Germline V gene sequence: CDR1 KGHSH, CDR2 LQKENI. The CDR3 is made up of 15 amino acids. CDR3 in amino acids: CASSLTGATRYEQYF. For the CDR3, the DNA is TGTGCCAGCTCACTTACGGGAGCGACCCGCTACGAGCAGTACTTC.

The chain combines TRBV28 with TRBJ1-6; possible D gene TRBD1, 5 bases. With 3 bases removed from V and 10 bases from J, the gap between germline ends came to 10 bases. This CDR3 region has 13 residues. The germline gives CDR1 MDHEN, CDR2 SYDVKM. For the CDR3, the DNA is TGTGCCAGCAGTTTGACAGCTACATCACCCCTCCACTTT. Encoded protein: CASSLTATSPLHF.

V usage is TRBV30 and J usage is TRBJ2-7; no definite D call. Trimming took off 8 bases at V and 3 bases at J, with 14 bases between the two ends. The CDR3 contains 12 residues. CDR1 is GTSNPN and CDR2 is SVGIG in the germline V gene (reference sequence). The CDR3 loop is CAQGSLDYEQYF. The DNA for the CDR3 is TGTGCCCAAGGGTCCCTTGACTACGAGCAGTACTTC.